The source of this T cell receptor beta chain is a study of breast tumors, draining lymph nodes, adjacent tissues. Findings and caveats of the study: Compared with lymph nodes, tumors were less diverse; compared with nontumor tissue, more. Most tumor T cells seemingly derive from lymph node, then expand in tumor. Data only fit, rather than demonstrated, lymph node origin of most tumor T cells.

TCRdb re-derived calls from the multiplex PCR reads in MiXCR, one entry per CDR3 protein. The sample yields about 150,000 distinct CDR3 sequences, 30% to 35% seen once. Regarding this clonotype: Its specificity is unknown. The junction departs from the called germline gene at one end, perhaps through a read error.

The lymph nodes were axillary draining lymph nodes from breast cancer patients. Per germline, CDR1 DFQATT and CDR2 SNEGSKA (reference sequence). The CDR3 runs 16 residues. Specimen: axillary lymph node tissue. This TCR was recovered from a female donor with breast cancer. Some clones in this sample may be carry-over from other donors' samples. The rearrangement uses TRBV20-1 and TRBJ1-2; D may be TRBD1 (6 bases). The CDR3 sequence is CSAREPDSSANHGYTF. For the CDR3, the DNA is TGCAGTGCTAGGGAACCGGACAGTTCAGCTAACCATGGCTACACCTTC.